This entry lists 28 T cell receptor beta chains sequenced from one sample in a study of blood T cell repertoires in COVID-19. Assay: immunoSEQ multiplex PCR; the TCRdb copy retains only in-frame clones and omits some. The sample includes a few hundred thousand clones, 87% seen only once; the top ten take 10%. Specimen: peripheral blood. The receptors stem from a woman in her twenties or thirties with COVID-19, enrolled during active disease.

The chain recombines TRBV4-3 with TRBJ2-3; TRBD2 aligns across 8 bases. Germline V gene lookup returns CDR1 LGHNA and CDR2 YSLEER. The CDR3 extends over 14 amino acids. With 3 bases clipped from V and 5 bases from J, the junction kept 4 bases outside the gene matches. The CDR3: CASSQSGGGDTQYF. The CDR3 nucleotides are TGCGCCAGCAGCCAGAGCGGGGGTGGAGATACGCAGTATTTT.

The chain is built from TRBV6-5 and TRBJ2-7; D gene ambiguous. The V end lost 2 bases, the J end lost 0 bases, and 11 bases lay between the germline ends. The CDR3 is made up of 15 amino acids. Germline CDR1 and CDR2: MNHEY and SVGAGI. The CDR3 here is CASSYTVMSSYEQYF. The CDR3 DNA is TGTGCCAGCAGTTACACGGTGATGAGCTCCTACGAGCAGTACTTC.

V is TRBV6-5 and J is TRBJ1-1, with TRBD1 as a possible D gene (5 bases). The germline V gene has CDR1 MNHEY and CDR2 SVGAGI. The CDR3 runs to 14 residues. V was clipped by 4 bases and J by 5 bases, with 14 bases between them. The CDR3 spells CASSSAAGRTEAFF. In DNA, the CDR3 is TGTGCCAGCAGTTCCGCGGCAGGGCGAACTGAAGCTTTCTTT.

This chain connects TRBV7-9 to TRBJ2-2, with 11 bases lining up with TRBD1. The V gene end was trimmed by 5 bases and the J gene end by 7 bases; junction bases not matched to a gene: 12. In germline, CDR1 is SEHNR, CDR2 FQNEAQ (reference sequence). This CDR3 contains 17 residues. CDR3 coding DNA: TGTGCCAGCAGCCGGGCAGGAGGACAGGGGGCGGACGGGGAGCTGTTTTTT. This gives the protein CASSRAGGQGADGELFF. The full variable domain, completed using reference TRBV7-9 and TRBJ2-2, is DTGVSQNPRHKITKRGQNVTFRCDPISEHNRLYWYRQTLGQGPEFLTYFQNEAQLEKSRLLSDRFSAERPKGSFSTLEIQRTEQGDSAMYLCASSRAGGQGADGELFFGEGSRLTVL.

The chain recombines TRBV6-4 with TRBJ2-1; 10 bases are shared with TRBD2. With V trimmed by 6 bases and J by 5 bases, 7 bases remained unmatched. This CDR3 has 15 residues. Per the germline V gene, CDR1 is MRHNA and CDR2 is SNTAGT. CDR3 region: CASSTLAGVNNEQFF. CDR3 in DNA: TGTGCCAGCAGCACTCTAGCGGGAGTAAACAATGAGCAGTTCTTC.

The rearrangement uses TRBV5-5 and TRBJ2-1; 10 nucleotides line up with TRBD1. The CDR3 runs to 17 residues. Germline CDR1 reads SGHKS; CDR2 reads YYEKEE (reference sequence). J was trimmed by 10 bases and V by 6 bases; bases with no gene match: 19. CDR3 nucleotides: TGTGCCAGCAACTTACCCGGGAGACAGGGGGCAGGGGAAGAGCAGTTCTTC. Translated, it gives CASNLPGRQGAGEEQFF.

This chain uses TRBV7-8 with TRBJ2-1, with D maybe TRBD2 (6 bases). V was pared by 3 bases and J by 7 bases, with 16 bases between. Germline CDR1 reads SGHVS; CDR2 reads FQNEAQ. The CDR3 covers 15 residues. The CDR3: CASSFNRDSSNEQFF. The CDR3 bases are TGTGCCAGCAGCTTTAACCGGGACTCCAGTAATGAGCAGTTCTTC.

The chain links TRBV5-1 to TRBJ1-2; possibly TRBD1 for D (5 bases). The germline V gene has CDR1 SGHRS and CDR2 YFSETQ. V lost 0 bases to trimming and J lost 10 bases, with 13 bases between them. CDR3 length: 13 residues. CDR3 bases: TGCGCCAGCAGCTTGGCCCCAGGGTTAGACTACACCTTC. Its protein product is CASSLAPGLDYTF.

This chain links TRBV27 with TRBJ2-1, with no clear D. Trimming removed 3 bases at V and 3 bases at J, with 9 bases between. Per germline, CDR1 MNHEY and CDR2 SMNVEV (reference sequence). This CDR3 has 14 amino acids. As DNA, the CDR3 is TGTGCCAGCAGTTTGGGCTCCAACTACAATGAGCAGTTCTTC. This translates into CASSLGSNYNEQFF.

This clone has only one observation. The gene calls are TRBV5-1 and TRBJ2-3, with D uncertain. CDR3 length equals 14 residues. V lost 3 bases to trimming and J lost 4 bases, with 12 bases between them. Looked up from germline, CDR1 is SGHRS and CDR2 is YFSETQ. Written as DNA, the CDR3 is TGCGCCAGCAGCTCCGCCCAGGAATCAGATACGCAGTATTTT. It specifies CASSSAQESDTQYF. Complete variable domain (other parts from reference TRBV5-1 and TRBJ2-3): KAGVTQTPRYLIKTRGQQVTLSCSPISGHRSVSWYQQTPGQGLQFLFEYFSETQRNKGNFPGRFSGRQFSNSRSEMNVSTLELGDSALYLCASSSAQESDTQYFGPGTRLTVL.

The V call is TRBV5-1, the J call TRBJ1-1; the match to TRBD1 covers 8 bases. Trimming removed 3 bases from V and 5 bases from J; junction bases left unmatched: 3. CDR3 length equals 13 residues. CDR1 SGHRS and CDR2 YFSETQ come from the germline V gene. This CDR3 is CASSSQGATEAFF. The CDR3 DNA follows: TGCGCCAGCAGCTCCCAGGGGGCTACTGAAGCTTTCTTT.

The rearrangement uses TRBV18 and TRBJ2-6, with D maybe TRBD1 (6 bases). The V end lost 2 bases, the J end lost 2 bases, and 13 bases lay between the germline ends. Germline CDR1 is KGHSH and CDR2 is LQKENI. CDR3 size: 17 residues. This CDR3 is CASSPYGQGPGANVLTF. The CDR3 DNA reads TGTGCCAGCTCACCATACGGGCAGGGGCCTGGGGCCAACGTCCTGACTTTC.

J is TRBJ2-1 and V is TRBV25-1; no definite D call. The CDR3 is 13 residues long. The V end lost 0 bases, the J end lost 6 bases, and 6 bases lay between the germline ends. Germline lookup yields CDR1 MGHDK and CDR2 SYGVNS. The CDR3 DNA reads as TGTGCCAGCAGTGAATATAACGGCAATGAGCAGTTCTTC. It is translated as CASSEYNGNEQFF.

This clone was counted only a few times. The chain couples TRBV6-5 to TRBJ1-1, with D possibly TRBD1 on 5 matching bases. The CDR3 contains 14 residues. Per the germline V gene, CDR1 is MNHEY and CDR2 is SVGAGI. The V gene lost 2 bases and the J gene lost 1 base, with 8 bases spanning the gap. The CDR3 coding sequence is TGTGCCAGCAGTTACAGGGGAACGAACACTGAAGCTTTCTTT. Translating gives CASSYRGTNTEAFF.

CDR3 region: CASRGNYGYTF. For the CDR3, the DNA is TGTGCCAGCCGGGGAAACTATGGCTACACCTTC. This rearrangement joins TRBV28 to TRBJ1-2, with no clear D. Germline CDR1 MDHEN, CDR2 SYDVKM. The V end lost 8 bases, the J end lost 2 bases, and 6 bases lay between the germline ends. The CDR3 totals 11 residues.

CDR3 region: CASSYDDRVYEQYF. CDR3 nucleotides: TGTGCCAGCAGTTACGACGACAGGGTCTACGAGCAGTACTTC. The genes are TRBV6-6 and TRBJ2-7; 7 bases are shared with TRBD1. CDR1 is MNHNY and CDR2 is SVGAGI in the germline V gene (reference sequence). J gave up 3 bases and V 2 bases, and 4 bases lay outside the gene matches. The CDR3 runs 14 residues.

This clone was observed once. This chain uses TRBV3-1 (or the pseudogene TRBV3-2) with TRBJ1-6; D not certain. Germline V gives CDR1 LGHDT, CDR2 YNNKEL (reference sequence). V was clipped by 7 bases and J by 0 bases, with 13 bases between them. The CDR3 runs to 16 residues. CDR3 residues: CASTPPESSYNSPLHF. Here the CDR3 DNA reads TGTGCCAGCACCCCCCCCGAGAGCTCCTATAATTCACCCCTCCACTTT.

This chain connects TRBV2 to TRBJ2-7; 10 positions agree with TRBD1. Per the germline V gene, CDR1 is SNHLY and CDR2 is FYNNEI. The CDR3 has 15 amino acids. Unmatched junction bases numbered 9, after V lost 6 bases and J lost 4 bases. The CDR3 loop reads CASRFNPGQGYEQYF. The CDR3 coding sequence is TGTGCCAGCAGATTCAATCCGGGACAGGGGTACGAGCAGTACTTC.

The gene calls are TRBV6-2 or TRBV6-3 and TRBJ2-7; 11 bases are shared with TRBD2. The CDR3 runs to 17 residues. The J segment lost 4 bases and the V segment lost 1 base, leaving 9 bases of the junction unmatched. Per germline, CDR1 MNHEY and CDR2 SVGEGT. The CDR3 bases are TGTGCCAGCAGTTACTTAACTAGCGGGAGTCCCCCGTACGAGCAGTACTTC. This sequence encodes CASSYLTSGSPPYEQYF.

The V call is TRBV2, the J call TRBJ1-2, with TRBD1 matching over 12 bases. This CDR3 region has 14 residues. Trimming took 11 bases from V and 7 from J; bases not matched to a gene: 11. Germline V gene data show CDR1 as SNHLY and CDR2 as FYNNEI. This CDR3 reads CASQPLGQGAGYTF. The CDR3 DNA reads TGTGCCTCCCAGCCCTTGGGACAGGGGGCTGGCTACACCTTC. The variable domain in full, with the rest retrieved from reference TRBV2 and TRBJ1-2, is EPEVTQTPSHQVTQMGQEVILRCVPISNHLYFYWYRQILGQKVEFLVSFYNNEISEKSEIFDDQFSVERPDGSNFTLKIRSTKLEDSAMYFCASQPLGQGAGYTFGSGTRLTVV.

V usage is TRBV7-8 and J usage is TRBJ2-1, with no clear D. The CDR3 sequence is 12 residues long. V was pared by 3 bases and J by 5 bases, with 5 bases between. Per germline, CDR1 SGHVS and CDR2 FQNEAQ. The CDR3 here is CASSFLDNEQFF. CDR3 bases: TGTGCCAGCAGCTTCCTAGACAATGAGCAGTTCTTC. The full variable domain, in which reference TRBV7-8 and TRBJ2-1 provide the parts outside the CDR3, is GAGVSQSPRYKVAKRGQDVALRCDPISGHVSLFWYQQALGQGPEFLTYFQNEAQLDKSGLPSDRFFAERPEGSVSTLKIQRTQQEDSAVYLCASSFLDNEQFFGPGTRLTVL.

This clone was observed once. V is TRBV6-5 and J is TRBJ1-1; D gene ambiguous. Germline V CDR1 and CDR2: MNHEY, SVGAGI. The CDR3 consists of 12 residues. Trimming pared 7 bases from V and 0 bases from J, leaving 6 bases between. The chain's CDR3 is CASIRVNTEAFF. The CDR3 DNA reads TGTGCCAGCATCCGAGTGAACACTGAAGCTTTCTTT.

The chain links TRBV28 to TRBJ2-5; TRBD2 matches at 9 bases. CDR3 length equals 16 residues. The trim removed 6 bases at V and 3 bases at J, leaving 11 bases unmatched. CDR1 MDHEN and CDR2 SYDVKM come from the germline V gene. CDR3 amino acids: CASSHYIAGGKETQYF. Written as DNA, the CDR3 is TGTGCCAGCAGCCACTATATTGCGGGAGGGAAAGAGACCCAGTACTTC.

This chain joins TRBV11-3 and TRBJ2-5; 7 nucleotides line up with TRBD1. V lost 5 bases to trimming and J lost 2 bases; unmatched junction nucleotides: 8. From germline, CDR1 is SGHNT and CDR2 YENEEA. The CDR3 extends over 15 amino acids. The CDR3 loop is CASSRGQTYQETQYF. CDR3 coding DNA: TGTGCCAGCAGCCGGGGACAGACCTATCAAGAGACCCAGTACTTC.

The rearrangement joins TRBV7-6 to TRBJ2-7, with a possible D match to TRBD2 (5 bases). Germline loops: CDR1 SGHVS, CDR2 FNYEAQ. Between the trimmed V and J ends, which lost 5 bases and 0 bases, there was a span of 14 bases. CDR3 length: 15 amino acids. CDR3 nucleotide sequence: TGTGCCAGCAGCCCCCCTAAAGGGAGCTCCTACGAGCAGTACTTC. This translates into CASSPPKGSSYEQYF.

This clone was observed a single time. DNA for the CDR3: TGTGCCATCAGCGGGGGAACCTATGGCTACACCTTC. Its protein is CAISGGTYGYTF. This chain joins TRBV10-3 and TRBJ1-2; tentatively, D is TRBD1 (5 bases). V lost 6 bases and J lost 4, with 9 bases in between. CDR1 ENHRY and CDR2 SYGVKD come from the germline V gene. This CDR3 has 12 residues.

V and J are TRBV27 and TRBJ2-5; a weak D match, TRBD2 (6 bases). Germline assignment: CDR1 MNHEY and CDR2 SMNVEV (reference sequence). CDR3 length equals 16 residues. The V and J ends lost 6 bases and 9 bases respectively, with 26 bases between them. This CDR3 is CASSLRGGTLMWAQYF. CDR3 in DNA: TGTGCCAGCAGCCTGAGAGGAGGGACCCTCATGTGGGCCCAGTACTTC.

The chain uses TRBV5-1 and TRBJ2-1, with 14 bases identical to TRBD2. The V segment lost 4 bases and the J segment 2 bases; nucleotides outside the gene matches: 2. This CDR3 has 16 residues. Germline V gene lookup returns CDR1 SGHRS and CDR2 YFSETQ. For the CDR3, the DNA is TGCGCCAGCAGCCAGACTAGCGGGAGGGCCTACAATGAGCAGTTCTTC. It yields the protein CASSQTSGRAYNEQFF.